This T cell receptor beta chain is from a study of vaccination and CD4 T cells after COVID-19. The wider study: Controls had a CEFX pool, an HIV-1 Nef pool, or no peptide added.

The V gene lost 8 bases and the J gene lost 9 bases, with 12 bases spanning the gap. CDR3 length equals 11 residues. The V gene's germline CDR1 is MNHNS and CDR2 SASEGT. Study outcomes and limitations: Median SARS-CoV-2-reactive clonotype numbers went up from around 19 to 38, but not significantly.

Sequencing of the DNA from cultured CD4+ T cells was carried out with the Oncomine TCR Beta short-read assay. DNA came from CD4+ T cells after culture. TCRdb reprocessed the PCR reads via MiXCR and lists one record per CDR3 protein. The sample yields 8,500 to 10,000 distinct CDR3 sequences, approximately 28% seen once. Worth noting for this clonotype: Its target is unknown.

Treatment here: roughly 11-day PBMC culture with coronavirus spike peptide pools or control peptides (ViraFEST assay). Before the COVID-19 pandemic (2011-2018), CD4+ T cells were obtained from the unexposed donor. V is TRBV6-1 and J is TRBJ2-3, with D unclear. This receptor was identified in a human donor in good health. The sequenced material came from CD4+ T cells from blood, cultured in vitro. The CDR3 loop reads CASAFSGTQYF. The CDR3 region has the DNA TGTGCCAGCGCCTTCTCTGGGACGCAGTATTTT.